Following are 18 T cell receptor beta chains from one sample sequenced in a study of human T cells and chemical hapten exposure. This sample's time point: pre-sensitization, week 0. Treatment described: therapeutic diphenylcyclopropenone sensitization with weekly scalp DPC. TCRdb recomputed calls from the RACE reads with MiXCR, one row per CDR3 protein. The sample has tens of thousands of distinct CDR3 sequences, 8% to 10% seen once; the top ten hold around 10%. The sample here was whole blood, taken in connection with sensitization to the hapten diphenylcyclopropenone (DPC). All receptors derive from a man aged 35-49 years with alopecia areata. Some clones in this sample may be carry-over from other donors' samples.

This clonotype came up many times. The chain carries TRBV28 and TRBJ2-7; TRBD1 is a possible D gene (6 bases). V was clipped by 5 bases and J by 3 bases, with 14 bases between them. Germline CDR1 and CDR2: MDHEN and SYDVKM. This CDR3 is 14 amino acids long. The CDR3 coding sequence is TGTGCCAGCAGTCCCGGACAGCCTGGCTACGAGCAGTACTTC. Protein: CASSPGQPGYEQYF. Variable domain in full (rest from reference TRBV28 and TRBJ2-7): DVKVTQSSRYLVKRTGEKVFLECVQDMDHENMFWYRQDPGLGLRLIYFSYDVKMKEKGDIPEGYSVSREKKERFSLILESASTNQTSMYLCASSPGQPGYEQYFGPGTRLTVT.

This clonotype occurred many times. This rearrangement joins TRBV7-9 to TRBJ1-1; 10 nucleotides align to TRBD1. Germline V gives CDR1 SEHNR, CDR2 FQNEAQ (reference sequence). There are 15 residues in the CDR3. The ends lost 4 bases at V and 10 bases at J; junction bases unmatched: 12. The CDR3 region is CASSSTGQGIISAFF. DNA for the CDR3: TGTGCCAGCAGCTCAACGGGACAGGGGATAATCTCAGCTTTCTTT.

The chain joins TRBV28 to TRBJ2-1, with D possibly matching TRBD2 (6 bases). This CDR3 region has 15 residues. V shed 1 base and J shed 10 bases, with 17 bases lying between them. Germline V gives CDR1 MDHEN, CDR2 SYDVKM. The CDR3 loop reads CASSLSPGGPYEQFF. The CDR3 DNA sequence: TGTGCCAGCAGTTTATCCCCCGGGGGACCCTACGAGCAGTTCTTC.

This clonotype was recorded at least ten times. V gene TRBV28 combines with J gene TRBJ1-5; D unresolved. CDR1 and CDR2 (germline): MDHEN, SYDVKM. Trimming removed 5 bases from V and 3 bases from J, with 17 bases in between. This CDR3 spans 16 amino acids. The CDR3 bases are TGTGCCAGCAGTGTTCCGAAAATCGTCTTCAATCAGCCCCAGCATTTT. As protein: CASSVPKIVFNQPQHF.

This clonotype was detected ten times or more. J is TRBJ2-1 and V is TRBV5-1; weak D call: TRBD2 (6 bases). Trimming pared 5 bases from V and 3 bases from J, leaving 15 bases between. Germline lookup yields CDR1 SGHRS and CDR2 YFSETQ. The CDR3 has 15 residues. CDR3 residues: CASRDAGSLYNEQFF. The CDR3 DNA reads TGCGCCAGCAGGGATGCGGGATCGCTCTACAATGAGCAGTTCTTC.

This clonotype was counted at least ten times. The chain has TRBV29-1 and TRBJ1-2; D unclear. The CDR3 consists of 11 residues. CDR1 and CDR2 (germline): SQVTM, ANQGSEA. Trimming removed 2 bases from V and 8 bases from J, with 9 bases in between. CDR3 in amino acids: CSVESGGGYTF. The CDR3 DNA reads TGCAGCGTTGAATCCGGCGGGGGCTACACCTTC.

The CDR3 loop reads CASSLKGIRETQYF. The CDR3 nucleotides are TGTGCCAGCAGCTTAAAGGGGATTCGGGAGACCCAGTACTTC. V is TRBV7-9 and J is TRBJ2-5; D is possibly TRBD1 (5 bases). The CDR3 is 14 residues long. The germline V gene encodes CDR1 SEHNR and CDR2 FQNEAQ (reference sequence). Deletions cut 2 bases from V and 5 bases from J, with 12 bases between.

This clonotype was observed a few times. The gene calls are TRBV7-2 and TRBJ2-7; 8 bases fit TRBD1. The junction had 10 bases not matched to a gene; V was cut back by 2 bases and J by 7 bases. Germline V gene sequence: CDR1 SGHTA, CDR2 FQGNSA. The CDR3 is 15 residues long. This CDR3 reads CASSLTRGQSREQYF. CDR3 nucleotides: TGTGCCAGCAGCTTAACCAGGGGGCAATCGAGAGAGCAGTACTTC.

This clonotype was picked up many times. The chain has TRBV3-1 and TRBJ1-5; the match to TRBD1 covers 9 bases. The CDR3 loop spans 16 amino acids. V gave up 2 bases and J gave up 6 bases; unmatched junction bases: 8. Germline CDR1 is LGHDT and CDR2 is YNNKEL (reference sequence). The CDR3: CASSQRGQGKGQPQHF. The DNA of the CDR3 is TGTGCCAGCAGCCAACGGGGACAGGGAAAGGGTCAGCCCCAGCATTTT.

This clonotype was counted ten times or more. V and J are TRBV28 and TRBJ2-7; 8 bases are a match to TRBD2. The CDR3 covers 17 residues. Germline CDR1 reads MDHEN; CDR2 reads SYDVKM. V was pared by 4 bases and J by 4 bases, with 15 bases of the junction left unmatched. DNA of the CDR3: TGTGCCAGCAGTTATCTAGGCGAAGCGGGAGAGGAGTACGAGCAGTACTTC. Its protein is CASSYLGEAGEEYEQYF. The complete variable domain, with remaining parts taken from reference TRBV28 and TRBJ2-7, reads DVKVTQSSRYLVKRTGEKVFLECVQDMDHENMFWYRQDPGLGLRLIYFSYDVKMKEKGDIPEGYSVSREKKERFSLILESASTNQTSMYLCASSYLGEAGEEYEQYFGPGTRLTVT.

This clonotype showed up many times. The CDR3 sequence is CASSPGQGTTNEKLFF. CDR3 DNA: TGCGCCAGCAGCCCCGGACAGGGGACAACTAATGAAAAACTGTTTTTT. The chain employs TRBV5-1 and TRBJ1-4; 9 bases are shared with TRBD1. The CDR3 has 16 amino acids. The V and J ends lost 4 bases and 0 bases, in that order; junction bases with no gene match: 4. Germline values: CDR1 SGHRS, CDR2 YFSETQ.

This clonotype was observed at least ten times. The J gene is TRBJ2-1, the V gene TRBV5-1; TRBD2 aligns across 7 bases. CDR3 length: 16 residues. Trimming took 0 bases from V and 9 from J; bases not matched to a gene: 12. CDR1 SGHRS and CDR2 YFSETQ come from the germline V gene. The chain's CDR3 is CASSLALTSNGGEQFF. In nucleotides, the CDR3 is TGCGCCAGCAGCTTGGCCCTGACTAGCAACGGGGGTGAGCAGTTCTTC.

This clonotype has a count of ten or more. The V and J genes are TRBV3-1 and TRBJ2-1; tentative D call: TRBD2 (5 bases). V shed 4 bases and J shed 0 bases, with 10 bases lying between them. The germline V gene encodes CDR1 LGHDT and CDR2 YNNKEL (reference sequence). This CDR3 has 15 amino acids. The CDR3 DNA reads TGTGCCAGCAGCCCTCGGACTCGCTCCTACAATGAGCAGTTCTTC. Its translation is CASSPRTRSYNEQFF.

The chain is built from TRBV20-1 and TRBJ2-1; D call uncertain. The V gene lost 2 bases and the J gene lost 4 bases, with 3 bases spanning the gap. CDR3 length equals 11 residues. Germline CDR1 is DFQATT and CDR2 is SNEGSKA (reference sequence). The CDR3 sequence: CSARQYNEQFF. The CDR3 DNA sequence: TGCAGTGCTAGACAGTACAATGAGCAGTTCTTC.

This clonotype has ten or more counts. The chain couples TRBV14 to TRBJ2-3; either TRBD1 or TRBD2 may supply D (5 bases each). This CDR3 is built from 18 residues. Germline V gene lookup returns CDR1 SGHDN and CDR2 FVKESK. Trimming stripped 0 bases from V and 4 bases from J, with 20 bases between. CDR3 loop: CASSQDGRVTRGADTQYF. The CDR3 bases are TGTGCCAGCAGCCAAGATGGCAGGGTAACTCGGGGTGCAGATACGCAGTATTTT.

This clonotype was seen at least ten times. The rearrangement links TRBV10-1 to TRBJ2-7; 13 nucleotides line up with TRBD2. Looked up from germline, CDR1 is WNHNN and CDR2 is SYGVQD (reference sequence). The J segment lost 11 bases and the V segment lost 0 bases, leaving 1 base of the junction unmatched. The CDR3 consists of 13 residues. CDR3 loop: CASSESTSGRKYF. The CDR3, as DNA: TGCGCCAGCAGTGAGTCGACTAGCGGGAGGAAGTACTTC.

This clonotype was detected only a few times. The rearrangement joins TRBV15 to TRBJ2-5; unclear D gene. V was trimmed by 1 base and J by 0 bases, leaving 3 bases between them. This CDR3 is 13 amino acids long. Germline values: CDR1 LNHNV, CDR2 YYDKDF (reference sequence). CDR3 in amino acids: CATSRVNQETQYF. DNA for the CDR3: TGTGCCACCAGCAGAGTCAACCAAGAGACCCAGTACTTC.

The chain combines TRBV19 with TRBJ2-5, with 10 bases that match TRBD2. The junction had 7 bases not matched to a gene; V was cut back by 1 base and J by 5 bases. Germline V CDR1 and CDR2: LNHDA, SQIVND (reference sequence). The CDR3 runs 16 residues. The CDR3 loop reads CASSIGTSGMAETQYF. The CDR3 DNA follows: TGTGCCAGTAGTATAGGCACTAGCGGGATGGCCGAGACCCAGTACTTC.